Given below is one TCR beta chain in context. Its antigen is unidentified. From the approximately 110-subject validation cohort, which was separate from the approximately 670-subject first cohort, the donors were drawn. Generated by immunoSEQ multiplex PCR, the TCRdb table keeps only in-frame clones and is missing some. The sample holds about 120,000 clones, 85% to 90% seen once. The sample comes from a study of cytomegalovirus exposure and HLA in healthy donors. Regarding the study as a whole: Altogether, 150 or so TCR beta chains were recorded as cytomegalovirus-associated. According to a subsequent analysis, TCR clusters identified in the first cohort showed a tendency to co-occur across the 120 or so validation repertoires.

Trimming took 5 bases from V and 2 from J; bases not matched to a gene: 6. This CDR3 region has 14 residues. Germline CDR1 is SQVTM and CDR2 is ANQGSEA. This chain uses TRBV29-1 with TRBJ1-2; 9 nucleotides agree with TRBD1. This TCR was sampled from a woman in her late teens or twenties in good health and CMV-seronegative. Specimen: PBMCs. The CDR3 DNA follows: TGCAGCGTTCCGGGGACAGGGCGGAACTATGGCTACACCTTC. Translation gives CSVPGTGRNYGYTF.